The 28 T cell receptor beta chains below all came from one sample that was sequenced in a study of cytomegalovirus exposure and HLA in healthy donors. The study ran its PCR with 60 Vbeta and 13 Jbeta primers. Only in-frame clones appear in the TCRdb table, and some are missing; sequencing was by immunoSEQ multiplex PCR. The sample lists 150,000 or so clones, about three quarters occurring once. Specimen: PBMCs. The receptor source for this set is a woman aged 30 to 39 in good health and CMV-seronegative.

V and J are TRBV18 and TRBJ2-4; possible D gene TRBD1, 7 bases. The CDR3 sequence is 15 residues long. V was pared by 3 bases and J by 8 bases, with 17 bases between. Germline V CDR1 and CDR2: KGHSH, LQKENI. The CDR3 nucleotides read TGTGCCAGCTCACCCGGTGGAGGGGGCGCGGACATTCAGTACTTC. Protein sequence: CASSPGGGGADIQYF.

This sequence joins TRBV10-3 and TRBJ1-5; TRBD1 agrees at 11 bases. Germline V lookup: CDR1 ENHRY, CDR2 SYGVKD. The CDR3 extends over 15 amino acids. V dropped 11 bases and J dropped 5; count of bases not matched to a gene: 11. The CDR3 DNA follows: TGTGCCTCTACTCCCGGGACAGGGGGACATCAGCCCCAGCATTTT. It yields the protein CASTPGTGGHQPQHF.

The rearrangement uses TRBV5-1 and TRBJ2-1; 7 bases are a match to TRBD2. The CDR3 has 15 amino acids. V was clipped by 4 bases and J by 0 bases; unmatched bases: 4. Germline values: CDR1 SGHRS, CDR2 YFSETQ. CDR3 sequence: CASSGIAGSYNEQFF. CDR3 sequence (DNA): TGCGCCAGCAGCGGGATAGCGGGCTCCTACAATGAGCAGTTCTTC.

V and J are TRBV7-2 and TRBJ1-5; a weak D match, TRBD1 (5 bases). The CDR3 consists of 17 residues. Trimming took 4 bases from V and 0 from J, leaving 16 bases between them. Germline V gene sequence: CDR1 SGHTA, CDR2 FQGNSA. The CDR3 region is CASSSVGRGVSNQPQHF. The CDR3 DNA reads TGTGCCAGCAGCTCAGTAGGGCGGGGCGTTAGCAATCAGCCCCAGCATTTT.

The CDR3, as DNA: TGTGCCGCAGGGACTAGCGGGGGGACTGAGCAGTTCTTC. Protein sequence: CAAGTSGGTEQFF. V is TRBV2 and J is TRBJ2-1; TRBD2 matches at 15 bases. Per the germline V gene, CDR1 is SNHLY and CDR2 is FYNNEI. CDR3 length equals 13 residues. Trimming took 11 bases from V and 9 from J; bases not matched to a gene: 5.

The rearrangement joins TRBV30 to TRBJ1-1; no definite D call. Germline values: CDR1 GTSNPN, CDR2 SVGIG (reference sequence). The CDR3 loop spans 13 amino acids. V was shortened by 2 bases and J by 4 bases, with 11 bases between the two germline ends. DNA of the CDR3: TGTGCCTGGAGTCCAGTGCCGGGCACTGAAGCTTTCTTT. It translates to CAWSPVPGTEAFF.

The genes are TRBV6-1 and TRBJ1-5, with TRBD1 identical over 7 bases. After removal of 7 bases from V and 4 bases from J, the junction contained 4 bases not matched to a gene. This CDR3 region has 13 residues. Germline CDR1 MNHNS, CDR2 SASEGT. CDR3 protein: CASTVQGNQPQHF. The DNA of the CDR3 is TGTGCCAGCACTGTACAGGGGAATCAGCCCCAGCATTTT.

CDR3 in DNA: TGTGCCAGCAGGCTGGGACAGGCGAACACCGGGGAGCTGTTTTTT. This gives the protein CASRLGQANTGELFF. The genes are TRBV6-5 and TRBJ2-2; 8 nucleotides match TRBD1. Germline V gene data show CDR1 as MNHEY and CDR2 as SVGAGI. V was clipped by 6 bases and J by 0 bases; unmatched bases: 3. The CDR3 has 15 amino acids.

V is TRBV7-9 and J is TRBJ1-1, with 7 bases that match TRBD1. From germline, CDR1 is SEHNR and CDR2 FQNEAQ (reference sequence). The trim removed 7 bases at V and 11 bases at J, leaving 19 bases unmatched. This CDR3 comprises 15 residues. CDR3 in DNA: TGTGCCAGCAACCCGACCTCCGGGACAGACTACGACGCTTTCTTT. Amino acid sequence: CASNPTSGTDYDAFF.

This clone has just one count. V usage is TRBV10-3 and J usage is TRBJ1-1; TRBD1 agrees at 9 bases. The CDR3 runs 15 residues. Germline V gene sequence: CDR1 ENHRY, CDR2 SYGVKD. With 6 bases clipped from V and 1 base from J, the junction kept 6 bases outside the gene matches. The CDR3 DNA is TGTGCCATCAGGGGGACAGGGTCAGGGAACACTGAAGCTTTCTTT. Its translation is CAIRGTGSGNTEAFF.

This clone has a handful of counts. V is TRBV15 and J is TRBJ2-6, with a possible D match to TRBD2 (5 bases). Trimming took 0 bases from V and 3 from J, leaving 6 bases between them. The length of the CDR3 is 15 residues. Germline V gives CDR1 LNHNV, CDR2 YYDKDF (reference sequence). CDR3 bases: TGTGCCACCAGCAGAGATCGGGATGGGGCCAACGTCCTGACTTTC. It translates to CATSRDRDGANVLTF.

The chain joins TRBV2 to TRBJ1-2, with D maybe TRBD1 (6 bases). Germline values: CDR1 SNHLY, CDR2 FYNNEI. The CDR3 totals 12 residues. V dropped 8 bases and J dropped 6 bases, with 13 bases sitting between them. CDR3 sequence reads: CASGDHRDGYTF. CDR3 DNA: TGTGCCAGCGGAGATCACAGGGATGGCTACACCTTC.

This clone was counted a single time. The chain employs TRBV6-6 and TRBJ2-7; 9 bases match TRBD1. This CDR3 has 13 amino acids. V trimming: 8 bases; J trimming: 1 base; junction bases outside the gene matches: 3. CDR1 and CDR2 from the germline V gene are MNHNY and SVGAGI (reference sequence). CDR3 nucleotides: TGTGCCAGCTCGACAGGGGGGTCCTACGAGCAGTACTTC. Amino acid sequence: CASSTGGSYEQYF.

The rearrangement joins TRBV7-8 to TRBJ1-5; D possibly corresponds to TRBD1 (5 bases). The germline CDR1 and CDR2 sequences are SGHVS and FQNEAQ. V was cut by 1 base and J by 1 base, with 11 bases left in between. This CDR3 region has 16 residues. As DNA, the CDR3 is TGTGCCAGCAGCTTAGGGACAAAAGGGAGCAATCAGCCCCAGCATTTT. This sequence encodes CASSLGTKGSNQPQHF.

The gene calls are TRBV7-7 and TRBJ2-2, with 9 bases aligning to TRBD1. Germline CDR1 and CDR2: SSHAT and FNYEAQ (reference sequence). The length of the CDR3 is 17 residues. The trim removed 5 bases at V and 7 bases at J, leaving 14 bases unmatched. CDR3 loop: CASSPYTGTGRIGELFF. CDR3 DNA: TGTGCCAGCAGCCCCTACACCGGGACAGGGAGAATCGGGGAGCTGTTTTTT.

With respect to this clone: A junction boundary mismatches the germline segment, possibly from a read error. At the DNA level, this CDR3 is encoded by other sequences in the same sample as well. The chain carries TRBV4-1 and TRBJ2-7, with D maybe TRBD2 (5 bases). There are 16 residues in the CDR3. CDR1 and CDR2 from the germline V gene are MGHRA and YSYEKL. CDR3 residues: CASSQGPGWITYEQYF. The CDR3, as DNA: TGCGCCAGCAGTCAAGGACCGGGATGGATTACCTACGAGCAGTACTTC.

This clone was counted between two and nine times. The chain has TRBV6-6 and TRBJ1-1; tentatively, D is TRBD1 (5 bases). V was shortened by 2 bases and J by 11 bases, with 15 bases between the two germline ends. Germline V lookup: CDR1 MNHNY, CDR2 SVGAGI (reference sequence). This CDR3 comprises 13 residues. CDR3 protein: CASSYPPGGAAFF. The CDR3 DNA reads TGTGCCAGCAGTTACCCGCCTGGAGGGGCGGCTTTCTTT.

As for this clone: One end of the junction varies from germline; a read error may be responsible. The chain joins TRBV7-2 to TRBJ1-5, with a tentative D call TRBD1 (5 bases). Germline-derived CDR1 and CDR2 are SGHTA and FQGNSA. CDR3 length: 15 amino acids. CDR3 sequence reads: CASSLATALNQPQHF. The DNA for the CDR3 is TGTGCCAGCAGCCTAGCGACAGCCTTGAATCAGCCCCAGCATTTT.

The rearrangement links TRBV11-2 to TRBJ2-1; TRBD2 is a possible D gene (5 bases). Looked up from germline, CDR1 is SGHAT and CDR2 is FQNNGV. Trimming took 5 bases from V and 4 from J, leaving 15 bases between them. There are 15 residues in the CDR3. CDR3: CASSPSREGYNEQFF. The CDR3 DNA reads TGTGCCAGCAGCCCCAGTAGAGAGGGTTACAATGAGCAGTTCTTC.

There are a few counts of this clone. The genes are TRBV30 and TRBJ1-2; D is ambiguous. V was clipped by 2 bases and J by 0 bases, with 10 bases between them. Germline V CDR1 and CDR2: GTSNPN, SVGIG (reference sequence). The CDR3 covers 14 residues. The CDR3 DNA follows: TGTGCCTGGAGTAGGCGGGCCTCTAACTATGGCTACACCTTC. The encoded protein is CAWSRRASNYGYTF.

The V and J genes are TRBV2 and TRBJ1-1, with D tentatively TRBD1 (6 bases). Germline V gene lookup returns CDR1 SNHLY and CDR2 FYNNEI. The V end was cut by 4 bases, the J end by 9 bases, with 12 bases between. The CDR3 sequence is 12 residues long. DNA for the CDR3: TGTGCCAGCAGTGCAGGGGTAGTGCAAGCTTTCTTT. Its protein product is CASSAGVVQAFF.

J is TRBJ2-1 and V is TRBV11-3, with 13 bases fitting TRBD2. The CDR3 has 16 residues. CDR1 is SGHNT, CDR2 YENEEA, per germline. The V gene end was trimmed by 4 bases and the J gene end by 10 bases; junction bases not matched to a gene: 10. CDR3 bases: TGTGCCAGCAGCTCGGAACTAGCGGGGGGGCGAGAGGAGCAGTTCTTC. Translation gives CASSSELAGGREEQFF.

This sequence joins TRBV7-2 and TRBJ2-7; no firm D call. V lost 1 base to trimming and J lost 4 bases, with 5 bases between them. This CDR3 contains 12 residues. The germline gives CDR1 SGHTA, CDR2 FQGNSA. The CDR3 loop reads CASSLERYEQYF. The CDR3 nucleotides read TGTGCCAGCAGCTTAGAGAGGTACGAGCAGTACTTC.

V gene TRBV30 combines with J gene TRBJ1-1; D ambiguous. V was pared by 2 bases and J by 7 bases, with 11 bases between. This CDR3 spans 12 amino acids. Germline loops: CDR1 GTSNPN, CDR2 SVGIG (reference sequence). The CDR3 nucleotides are TGTGCCTGGAGTAGCTTTGGGCTTGAAGCTTTCTTT. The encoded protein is CAWSSFGLEAFF.

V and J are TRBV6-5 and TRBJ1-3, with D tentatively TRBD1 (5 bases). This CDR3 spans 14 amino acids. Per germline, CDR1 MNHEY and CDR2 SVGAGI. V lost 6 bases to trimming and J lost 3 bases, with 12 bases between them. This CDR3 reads CASRKDSFGNTIYF. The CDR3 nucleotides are TGTGCCAGCAGAAAAGACAGCTTTGGAAACACCATATATTTT.

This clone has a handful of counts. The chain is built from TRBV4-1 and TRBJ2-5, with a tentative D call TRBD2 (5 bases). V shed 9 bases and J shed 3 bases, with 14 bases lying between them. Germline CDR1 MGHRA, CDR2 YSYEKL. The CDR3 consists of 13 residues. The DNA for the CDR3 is TGCGCCAGTCCCGACTCGACTAAAGAGACCCAGTACTTC. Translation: CASPDSTKETQYF.

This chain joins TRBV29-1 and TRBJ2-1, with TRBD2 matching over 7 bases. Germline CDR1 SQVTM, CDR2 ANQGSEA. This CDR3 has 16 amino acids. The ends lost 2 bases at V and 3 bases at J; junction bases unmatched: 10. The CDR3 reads CSVELGGGGNYNEQFF. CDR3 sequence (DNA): TGCAGCGTTGAATTGGGTGGGGGGGGAAACTACAATGAGCAGTTCTTC.

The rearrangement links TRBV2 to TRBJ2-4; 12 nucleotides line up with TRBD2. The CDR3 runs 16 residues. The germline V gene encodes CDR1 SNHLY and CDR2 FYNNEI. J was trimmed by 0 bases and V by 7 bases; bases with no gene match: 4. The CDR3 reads CASTTSGGVAKNIQYF. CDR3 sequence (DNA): TGTGCCAGCACGACTAGCGGGGGTGTAGCCAAAAACATTCAGTACTTC.